This TCR beta chain is drawn from a study of T cell responses to AZD1222 COVID-19 vaccine. Overall study results and limits: Reportedly, nearly half of unique spike TCRs recognized epitopes outside B.1.351/B.1.1.7 mutations. Females outnumbered males among donors, who were mostly white British; clonal diversity was possibly underestimated. Elevations in Spike-specific TCR breadth and depth followed administration of two AZD1222 doses.

Here immunoSEQ multiplex PCR was the method, and the copy in TCRdb shows in-frame clones only, minus some. The sample has about 56,000 clones, around 90% seen once; the top ten hold approximately 14%. Concerning this clone itself: Its antigen remains unknown.

The CDR3 runs to 13 residues. Germline-derived CDR1 and CDR2 are SGHNT and YENEEA. V shed 5 bases, J shed 8 bases, and the junction held 8 bases outside the gene matches. Material: peripheral blood, obtained on day 0 of AZD1222 vaccination. The sequence derives from an adult in good health. The chain combines TRBV11-3 with TRBJ1-2; 7 bases fit TRBD1. The chain's CDR3 is CASSAPGGGGYTF. CDR3 nucleotides: TGTGCCAGCAGCGCCCCAGGGGGAGGAGGCTACACCTTC.